One and the same sample provided the 21 T cell receptor beta chains below, sequenced in a study of Ad26.COV2.S vaccination and SARS-CoV-2 variants. Treatment meaning: 15 to 20 received Ad26.COV2.S at low or high dose, single or two shots; about five received placebo; per-sample allocation not given. It was on day 63 after the first vaccine or placebo injection that samples were taken. Sequencing used immunoSEQ multiplex PCR; TCRdb keeps in-frame clones, though not all of them. The repertoire holds 360,000 or so clones, about nine tenths seen once, with around 3.5% in the top ten. Here the sequenced sample was peripheral blood, taken in a trial of Ad26.COV2.S vaccine versus placebo. All receptors derive from a person between 18 and 65 years old who received the Ad26.COV2.S COVID-19 vaccine or a placebo.

The chain uses TRBV6-5 and TRBJ1-2; D is ambiguous. The CDR3 spans 14 residues. Germline V gives CDR1 MNHEY, CDR2 SVGAGI. V dropped 6 bases and J dropped 3 bases, with 14 bases sitting between them. CDR3 protein: CASSEGFRDYGYTF. CDR3 in DNA: TGTGCCAGCAGCGAGGGATTTCGGGACTATGGCTACACCTTC.

This sequence joins TRBV15 and TRBJ2-7; no clear D gene. The CDR3 spans 16 residues. From germline, CDR1 is LNHNV and CDR2 YYDKDF (reference sequence). The germline V and J ends were trimmed by 0 bases and 2 bases, with 14 bases remaining between them. In DNA, the CDR3 is TGTGCCACCAGCAGAGAGGTGTGGAGAGCTCCCTACGAGCAGTACTTC. Its protein product is CATSREVWRAPYEQYF.

A single count supports this clone. The J gene is TRBJ1-5, the V gene TRBV6-2 or TRBV6-3; no definite D call. Looked up from germline, CDR1 is MNHEY and CDR2 is SVGEGT. CDR3 length: 14 amino acids. V lost 6 bases to trimming and J lost 0 bases, with 9 bases between them. CDR3 amino acids: CASSKTSSNQPQHF. CDR3 coding DNA: TGTGCCAGCAGCAAGACAAGTAGCAATCAGCCCCAGCATTTT.

The chain joins TRBV2 to TRBJ2-7; unclear D gene. Germline values: CDR1 SNHLY, CDR2 FYNNEI. Deletions cut 6 bases from V and 7 bases from J, with 10 bases between. The CDR3 contains 11 residues. The CDR3 loop reads CASSVQEEQYF. DNA for the CDR3: TGTGCCAGCAGCGTGCAGGAGGAGCAGTACTTC.

This chain connects TRBV29-1 to TRBJ1-2; D is perhaps TRBD1 (6 bases). The germline gives CDR1 SQVTM, CDR2 ANQGSEA. V dropped 6 bases and J dropped 4 bases, with 18 bases sitting between them. The CDR3 has 14 residues. The CDR3 loop is CSVATRGSGYGYTF. CDR3 coding DNA: TGCAGCGTCGCGACCAGGGGCTCGGGCTATGGCTACACCTTC.

The V gene is TRBV4-1, the J gene TRBJ1-4, with 7 bases aligning to TRBD1. Looked up from germline, CDR1 is MGHRA and CDR2 is YSYEKL. Trimming removed 2 bases from V and 7 bases from J; junction bases left unmatched: 7. This CDR3 is built from 15 residues. The CDR3 DNA sequence: TGCGCCAGCAGCCAACCGACGGGACAGCTTGAAAAACTGTTTTTT. This sequence encodes CASSQPTGQLEKLFF.

The rearrangement links TRBV7-9 to TRBJ2-1, with 7 bases identical to TRBD1. This CDR3 has 16 amino acids. CDR1 is SEHNR and CDR2 is FQNEAQ in the germline V gene (reference sequence). J lost 6 bases, V lost 6 bases, and 14 bases had no gene match. The CDR3 sequence is CASRKAQGLGSNEQFF. The CDR3 DNA reads TGTGCCAGCAGGAAGGCACAGGGGCTGGGGTCCAATGAGCAGTTCTTC.

This sequence joins TRBV7-6 and TRBJ2-7; 10 nucleotides agree with TRBD2. Germline-derived CDR1 and CDR2 are SGHVS and FNYEAQ. CDR3 length: 17 amino acids. V shed 4 bases, J shed 0 bases, and the junction held 9 bases outside the gene matches. DNA of the CDR3: TGTGCCAGCAGCTCCACGCTAGCGGGGGTGAGCTCCTACGAGCAGTACTTC. Amino acids: CASSSTLAGVSSYEQYF.

The genes are TRBV5-1 and TRBJ2-7, with TRBD1 matching over 7 bases. With V trimmed by 5 bases and J by 2 bases, 7 bases remained unmatched. The CDR3 contains 14 residues. Per the germline V gene, CDR1 is SGHRS and CDR2 is YFSETQ. The CDR3 spells CASRNSGTAYEQYF. Here the CDR3 DNA reads TGCGCCAGCAGGAACTCCGGGACAGCCTACGAGCAGTACTTC.

V is TRBV12-3 or TRBV12-4 and J is TRBJ2-7, with 9 nucleotides matching TRBD1. The CDR3 runs 13 residues. Trimming removed 7 bases from V and 3 bases from J; junction bases left unmatched: 4. The CDR3 loop is CASTLDRGYEQYF. The CDR3 nucleotides are TGTGCCAGCACCTTGGACAGGGGCTACGAGCAGTACTTC.

V usage is TRBV9 and J usage is TRBJ1-5; D unresolved. V lost 3 bases to trimming and J lost 4 bases, with 11 bases between them. The CDR3 runs to 14 residues. From germline, CDR1 is SGDLS and CDR2 YYNGEE. The CDR3 DNA reads as TGTGCCAGCAGCGCTTCGGGAGTTAATCAGCCCCAGCATTTT. The encoded protein is CASSASGVNQPQHF.

The count of this clone is one. The V gene is TRBV7-2, the J gene TRBJ1-5, with D perhaps TRBD1 (5 bases). Germline-derived CDR1 and CDR2 are SGHTA and FQGNSA. There are 15 residues in the CDR3. The V and J ends lost 2 bases and 7 bases respectively, with 15 bases between them. In DNA form, the CDR3 reads TGTGCCAGCAGCTTAAGGCTGGGGCCGAGGCAGCCCCAGCATTTT. Translation: CASSLRLGPRQPQHF. Using reference TRBV7-2 and TRBJ1-5 for the parts outside the CDR3, the full variable domain is GAGVSQSPSNKVTEKGKDVELRCDPISGHTALYWYRQSLGQGLEFLIYFQGNSAPDKSGLPSDRFSAERTGGSVSTLTIQRTQQEDSAVYLCASSLRLGPRQPQHFGDGTRLSIL.

The V gene is TRBV5-1, the J gene TRBJ2-5; D gene uncertain. CDR1 SGHRS and CDR2 YFSETQ come from the germline V gene. Trimming removed 0 bases at V and 1 base at J, with 10 bases between. The CDR3 has 15 residues. For the CDR3, the DNA is TGCGCCAGCAGCTTGGCAGATACAGCCCAAGAGACCCAGTACTTC. Its translation is CASSLADTAQETQYF.

This clone was seen only once. The CDR3 bases are TGTGCCAGCAAGAAGGGGGCAGATACGCAGTATTTT. Its translation is CASKKGADTQYF. The V gene is TRBV2, the J gene TRBJ2-3; possible D gene TRBD1, 6 bases. V dropped 7 bases and J dropped 4 bases, with 9 bases sitting between them. The CDR3 has 12 amino acids. Germline V gene sequence: CDR1 SNHLY, CDR2 FYNNEI.

This CDR3 is CASSLTGEGNEQFF. The CDR3, as DNA: TGCGCCAGCAGCTTGACAGGGGAAGGCAATGAGCAGTTCTTC. The J gene is TRBJ2-1, the V gene TRBV5-1; 7 nucleotides match TRBD1. The CDR3 totals 14 residues. The trim removed 1 base at V and 6 bases at J, leaving 4 bases unmatched. Germline CDR1 reads SGHRS; CDR2 reads YFSETQ.

The chain joins TRBV7-2 to TRBJ1-5; 7 bases map to TRBD1. The CDR3 sequence is 16 residues long. V shed 3 bases, J shed 0 bases, and the junction held 5 bases outside the gene matches. From germline, CDR1 is SGHTA and CDR2 FQGNSA. The CDR3 DNA follows: TGTGCCAGCAGCTTTTACACAGGGGATAGCAATCAGCCCCAGCATTTT. Translating gives CASSFYTGDSNQPQHF.

V is TRBV3-1 (or the pseudogene TRBV3-2) and J is TRBJ2-1; D is perhaps TRBD2 (5 bases). The germline V gene has CDR1 LGHDT and CDR2 YNNKEL (reference sequence). The CDR3 runs 16 residues. Trimming removed 0 bases at V and 8 bases at J, with 17 bases between. Written as DNA, the CDR3 is TGTGCCAGCAGCCAAGATTGGTCATTCACGGACTATGAGCAGTTCTTC. The encoded protein is CASSQDWSFTDYEQFF.

This chain uses TRBV5-6 with TRBJ2-5; TRBD2 agrees at 11 bases. The V segment lost 4 bases and the J segment 4 bases; nucleotides outside the gene matches: 9. Germline assignment: CDR1 SGHDT and CDR2 YYEEEE. CDR3 length: 16 amino acids. CDR3 nucleotides: TGTGCCAGCAGCGCCCCAACTAGCGGGGGTAGAGAGACCCAGTACTTC. Translated, it gives CASSAPTSGGRETQYF.

The V call is TRBV30, the J call TRBJ1-4; D remains ambiguous. The CDR3 consists of 14 residues. Trimming removed 1 base at V and 11 bases at J, with 17 bases between. Germline CDR1 reads GTSNPN; CDR2 reads SVGIG (reference sequence). In DNA, the CDR3 is TGTGCCTGGAGTGAAAGGGCCCCAATGGACAAACTGTTTTTT. As protein: CAWSERAPMDKLFF.

This chain joins TRBV4-2 and TRBJ1-3, with 8 bases matching TRBD1. The CDR3 sequence is 17 residues long. The germline gives CDR1 LGHNA, CDR2 YNFKEQ. The ends lost 3 bases at V and 2 bases at J; junction bases unmatched: 9. In DNA, the CDR3 is TGTGCCAGCAGCCATTTCACTCAACAGGGGGCTGGAAACACCATATATTTT. This codes for CASSHFTQQGAGNTIYF.

The chain uses TRBV11-2 and TRBJ2-7; unclear D gene. CDR1 SGHAT and CDR2 FQNNGV come from the germline V gene. This CDR3 region has 16 residues. V was pared by 0 bases and J by 0 bases, with 12 bases between. The CDR3 nucleotides read TGTGCCAGCAGCTTAGAGGCGGTTTCGAGCTCCTACGAGCAGTACTTC. This translates into CASSLEAVSSSYEQYF.